Listed here are 30 T cell receptor beta chains from one sample, sequenced in a study of patients and donors after allogeneic stem cell transplantation. TCRdb ran MiXCR on the RT-PCR reads and lists one entry per CDR3 protein. The repertoire has about 960,000 distinct CDR3 sequences, roughly 18% of them found once; the top ten carry 5% to 7.5%. The specimen was blood, either unsorted or a sorted T cell fraction (not recorded which). The origin of the receptors is a human donor who was either an allogeneic HSCT recipient or a stem cell or donor lymphocyte infusion donor (not recorded which). It is not recorded whose cells these are; they may come from a transplant donor.

The rearrangement links TRBV7-8 to TRBJ2-5; D is perhaps TRBD1 or TRBD2 (5 bases each). The germline gives CDR1 SGHVS, CDR2 FQNEAQ. Trimming removed 2 bases at V and 4 bases at J, with 11 bases between. CDR3 size: 14 residues. As DNA, the CDR3 is TGTGCCAGCAGCTTAAAAGGGGAGAGAGAGACCCAGTACTTC. This translates into CASSLKGERETQYF. Filled out from reference TRBV7-8 and TRBJ2-5, the complete variable domain reads GAGVSQSPRYKVAKRGQDVALRCDPISGHVSLFWYQQALGQGPEFLTYFQNEAQLDKSGLPSDRFFAERPEGSVSTLKIQRTQQEDSAVYLCASSLKGERETQYFGPGTRLLVL.

The chain combines TRBV7-2 with TRBJ2-7; 8 bases fit TRBD2. Germline V gives CDR1 SGHTA, CDR2 FQGNSA. The junction had 7 bases not matched to a gene; V was cut back by 3 bases and J by 0 bases. The length of the CDR3 is 16 residues. The CDR3: CASSFNSGVSSYEQYF. The CDR3 DNA sequence: TGTGCCAGCAGCTTCAATAGCGGGGTAAGCTCCTACGAGCAGTACTTC.

This clonotype showed up just a few times. The V gene is TRBV18, the J gene TRBJ2-1; 9 positions agree with TRBD1. Germline V CDR1 and CDR2: KGHSH, LQKENI. V gave up 0 bases and J gave up 6 bases; unmatched junction bases: 3. This CDR3 has 15 amino acids. CDR3 region: CASSPPGQGANEQFF. DNA of the CDR3: TGTGCCAGCTCACCACCGGGACAGGGTGCCAATGAGCAGTTCTTC.

This clonotype occurred many times. The chain couples TRBV5-6 to TRBJ2-4; 9 bases line up with TRBD2. V shed 2 bases, J shed 7 bases, and the junction held 13 bases outside the gene matches. The CDR3 is 17 amino acids. CDR1 is SGHDT, CDR2 YYEEEE, per germline. CDR3 DNA sequence: TGTGCCAGCAGCTTAAGTGACACAATAGCGGGAGCGAACATTCAGTACTTC. Its translation: CASSLSDTIAGANIQYF.

On this clonotype: A much bigger clone sits one base away, suggesting this may be a read error. This chain links TRBV5-6 with TRBJ2-1; D gene uncertain. The length of the CDR3 is 15 residues. Germline V CDR1 and CDR2: SGHDT, YYEEEE. V lost 0 bases and J lost 5, with 12 bases in between. CDR3 protein: CASSLVRTVNNEQFF. The CDR3 DNA sequence: TGTGCCAGCAGCTTGGTCAGGACCGTTAACAATGAGCAGTTCTTC.

This clonotype was counted a few times. V and J are TRBV12-3 or TRBV12-4 and TRBJ1-2, with no clear D. CDR3 length: 13 amino acids. V lost 5 bases, J lost 3 bases, and 10 bases lay in between. This CDR3 reads CASSRLEDYGYTF. The CDR3 DNA follows: TGTGCCAGCAGTCGATTGGAGGACTATGGCTACACCTTC.

This clonotype was counted between two and nine times. This chain's CDR3 is CASSDRGRFTEAFF. CDR3 in DNA: TGTGCCAGCAGTGACAGGGGGCGGTTCACTGAAGCTTTCTTT. The chain is built from TRBV6-1 and TRBJ1-1; 8 nucleotides agree with TRBD1. Unmatched junction bases numbered 4, after V lost 3 bases and J lost 4 bases. Germline lookup yields CDR1 MNHNS and CDR2 SASEGT. The CDR3 totals 14 residues.

The chain carries TRBV9 and TRBJ2-1; 7 bases line up with TRBD1. J was trimmed by 9 bases and V by 4 bases; bases with no gene match: 7. The germline V gene encodes CDR1 SGDLS and CDR2 YYNGEE. CDR3 length: 13 residues. The CDR3 region is CASSSRQGVEQFF. DNA of the CDR3: TGTGCCAGCAGCTCCAGGCAGGGGGTTGAGCAGTTCTTC.

This clonotype occurred many times. The chain is built from TRBV20-1 and TRBJ1-2; D not resolved. The CDR3 consists of 12 residues. Germline V lookup: CDR1 DFQATT, CDR2 SNEGSKA (reference sequence). The V end lost 1 base, the J end lost 5 bases, and 8 bases lay between the germline ends. In nucleotides, the CDR3 is TGCAGTGCTAGAGTTGAGGTTTATGGCTACACCTTC. Amino acids: CSARVEVYGYTF.

This clonotype showed up just a few times. V is TRBV7-3 and J is TRBJ2-2; TRBD1 matches at 8 bases. The CDR3 is 17 amino acids. Germline V gene sequence: CDR1 SGHTA, CDR2 FQGTGA. V gave up 3 bases and J gave up 5 bases; unmatched junction bases: 11. The CDR3 is CASSFVGQGAGTGELFF. The DNA of the CDR3 is TGTGCCAGCAGCTTTGTCGGGCAGGGGGCAGGGACCGGGGAGCTGTTTTTT.

Turning to this clonotype: At one end the junction does not follow the germline gene, possibly because of a read error. V and J are TRBV4-3 and TRBJ2-1; the D call may be TRBD1 or TRBD2 (6 bases each). Germline V gives CDR1 LGHNA, CDR2 YSLEER. This CDR3 comprises 14 residues. The CDR3 here is CASSQDGVGGARAF. CDR3 bases: TGCGCCAGCAGCCAAGATGGAGTGGGGGGCGCGAGGGCCTTC.

The genes are TRBV20-1 and TRBJ1-6; tentatively, D is TRBD1 (5 bases). Germline lookup yields CDR1 DFQATT and CDR2 SNEGSKA (reference sequence). Trimming took off 2 bases at V and 4 bases at J, with 15 bases between the two ends. The CDR3 totals 16 residues. DNA for the CDR3: TGCAGTGCTAGATTGGGGGGGGAAAATTATAATTCACCCCTCCACTTT. Its translation is CSARLGGENYNSPLHF.

V usage is TRBV5-1 and J usage is TRBJ2-7; D is possibly TRBD2 (6 bases). Germline loops: CDR1 SGHRS, CDR2 YFSETQ. This CDR3 spans 15 amino acids. V was clipped by 2 bases and J by 3 bases, with 15 bases between them. The CDR3 is CASSFGGSANYEQYF. The CDR3 nucleotides read TGCGCCAGCAGCTTCGGAGGGTCAGCCAACTACGAGCAGTACTTC.

This sequence joins TRBV29-1 and TRBJ2-7; D is ambiguous. The CDR3 loop spans 15 amino acids. Trimming stripped 0 bases from V and 2 bases from J, with 14 bases between. CDR1 SQVTM and CDR2 ANQGSEA come from the germline V gene. CDR3 region: CSVEDGARSPYEQYF. Written as DNA, the CDR3 is TGCAGCGTTGAAGATGGAGCCCGCTCCCCCTACGAGCAGTACTTC.

This clonotype was seen a handful of times. V and J are TRBV30 and TRBJ2-1; 8 bases match TRBD2. This CDR3 is built from 15 residues. Per the germline V gene, CDR1 is GTSNPN and CDR2 is SVGIG (reference sequence). The V and J ends lost 2 bases and 8 bases, in that order; junction bases with no gene match: 11. In DNA, the CDR3 is TGTGCCTGGAGTCCCTCCGGGACTAGGCGGGATGAGCAGTTCTTC. Its translation: CAWSPSGTRRDEQFF.

The chain is built from TRBV5-1 and TRBJ2-1; 7 positions agree with TRBD2. CDR1 and CDR2 from the germline V gene are SGHRS and YFSETQ. V lost 5 bases and J lost 7; bases outside the gene matches: 3. This CDR3 has 12 residues. In DNA, the CDR3 is TGCGCCAGCAGGGCGGGAGTTAATGAGCAGTTCTTC. Translation: CASRAGVNEQFF.

V and J are TRBV12-3 or TRBV12-4 and TRBJ1-2; the match to TRBD1 covers 7 bases. V dropped 0 bases and J dropped 7; count of bases not matched to a gene: 8. The CDR3 extends over 15 amino acids. CDR3 protein: CASSLADRIFGGYTF. Here the CDR3 DNA reads TGTGCCAGCAGTTTAGCGGACAGGATTTTCGGTGGCTACACCTTC.

V and J are TRBV7-3 and TRBJ1-2, with 8 bases aligning to TRBD1. V shed 5 bases and J 8 bases; nucleotides not matched to a gene: 7. Germline V gene data show CDR1 as SGHTA and CDR2 as FQGTGA. This CDR3 region has 13 residues. CDR3 sequence (DNA): TGTGCCAGCAGCCGAGACAGGGGCGTAGGCTACACCTTC. Its translation: CASSRDRGVGYTF.

The chain has TRBV6-2 or TRBV6-3 and TRBJ1-5, with a weak D call TRBD1 (5 bases). Germline loops: CDR1 MNHEY, CDR2 SVGEGT. The germline V and J ends were trimmed by 2 bases and 2 bases, with 10 bases remaining between them. The CDR3 has 15 amino acids. CDR3 nucleotide sequence: TGTGCCAGCAGTTACCCGGGGGGTCGCAATCAGCCCCAGCATTTT. This gives the protein CASSYPGGRNQPQHF.

In this sample, this clonotype turned up a few times. V usage is TRBV7-9 and J usage is TRBJ2-1, with 7 nucleotides matching TRBD1. Losses at the gene ends were 1 base for V and 9 bases for J; bases not matched to a gene: 12. The V gene's germline CDR1 is SEHNR and CDR2 FQNEAQ (reference sequence). This CDR3 comprises 16 residues. Here the CDR3 reads CASSLDVTGFFSEQFF. DNA of the CDR3: TGTGCCAGCAGCTTAGATGTGACAGGGTTTTTCAGTGAGCAGTTCTTC.

This clonotype appeared many times. This chain uses TRBV5-1 with TRBJ2-7, with 7 bases lining up with TRBD2. This CDR3 comprises 13 residues. The J segment lost 6 bases and the V segment lost 0 bases, leaving 3 bases of the junction unmatched. CDR1 and CDR2 from the germline V gene are SGHRS and YFSETQ. DNA of the CDR3: TGCGCCAGCAGCTTGGGGGGGGGGTTCGAGCAGTACTTC. Translating gives CASSLGGGFEQYF.

This clonotype came up a few times. The V gene is TRBV15, the J gene TRBJ2-3; the match to TRBD2 covers 7 bases. CDR1 is LNHNV, CDR2 YYDKDF, per germline (reference sequence). The CDR3 length is 15 residues. Trimming at V came to 0 bases and at J to 4 bases, leaving 4 bases not matched to a gene. The CDR3 is CATSRDIAGADTQYF. CDR3 DNA sequence: TGTGCCACCAGCAGAGATATCGCGGGAGCAGATACGCAGTATTTT.

This chain joins TRBV10-2 and TRBJ2-5; TRBD2 matches 10 bases. Germline V gene lookup returns CDR1 WSHSY and CDR2 SAAADI. CDR3 length equals 14 residues. V was pared by 6 bases and J by 9 bases, with 10 bases of the junction left unmatched. This CDR3 is CASSWTSGGKPQYF. CDR3 coding DNA: TGCGCCAGCAGCTGGACTAGCGGTGGAAAGCCCCAGTACTTC.

This clonotype has a handful of counts. The V call is TRBV18, the J call TRBJ2-2, with D perhaps matching TRBD1 or TRBD2 (5 bases each). Trimming stripped 5 bases from V and 2 bases from J, with 12 bases between. This CDR3 is built from 15 residues. CDR1 is KGHSH, CDR2 LQKENI, per germline. CDR3 sequence: CASSNTGPNTGELFF. DNA of the CDR3: TGTGCCAGCTCAAATACGGGACCCAACACCGGGGAGCTGTTTTTT.

This clonotype was detected only a few times. The chain combines TRBV12-3 or TRBV12-4 with TRBJ1-2; 10 bases agree with TRBD1. V shed 4 bases, J shed 2 bases, and the junction held 13 bases outside the gene matches. The CDR3 contains 18 residues. DNA for the CDR3: TGTGCCAGCAGTTCCGGCCGGGACAGGGGACCCCGCAACTATGGCTACACCTTC. It translates to CASSSGRDRGPRNYGYTF.

The V call is TRBV7-3, the J call TRBJ2-7, with a weak D call TRBD2 (5 bases). V was clipped by 1 base and J by 2 bases, with 12 bases between them. Germline assignment: CDR1 SGHTA and CDR2 FQGTGA. CDR3 length: 15 amino acids. This chain's CDR3 is CASSLMAGTTYEQYF. The CDR3 nucleotides read TGTGCCAGCAGCTTAATGGCGGGCACGACCTACGAGCAGTACTTC.

As to this clonotype: A read error may explain this, as a much larger clone is one base away. The genes are TRBV20-1 and TRBJ1-1; no clear D gene. V was cut by 3 bases and J by 0 bases, with 5 bases left in between. CDR3 size: 12 residues. Per the germline V gene, CDR1 is DFQATT and CDR2 is SNEGSKA (reference sequence). The CDR3, as DNA: TGCAGTGCTAGGGCAGTGAACACTGAAGCTTTCTTT. As protein: CSARAVNTEAFF.

The chain carries TRBV18 and TRBJ1-1, with TRBD1 as a possible D gene (5 bases). CDR3 length: 13 amino acids. Germline V lookup: CDR1 KGHSH, CDR2 LQKENI. The ends were cut back, 6 bases at V and 10 bases at J, with 18 bases in the middle. CDR3 coding DNA: TGTGCCAGCTCGTCAGATCAGGGCCTGGGAGCTTTCTTT. Amino acid sequence: CASSSDQGLGAFF.

This clonotype has a handful of counts. The chain joins TRBV4-2 to TRBJ2-1; D call uncertain. Germline values: CDR1 LGHNA, CDR2 YNFKEQ. The length of the CDR3 is 15 residues. Trimming took 1 base from V and 5 from J, leaving 12 bases between them. The CDR3 protein is CASSQGAAPNNEQFF. Written as DNA, the CDR3 is TGTGCCAGCAGCCAAGGGGCTGCACCCAACAATGAGCAGTTCTTC.

J is TRBJ2-7 and V is TRBV11-3; 10 positions agree with TRBD1. With V trimmed by 4 bases and J by 6 bases, 9 bases remained unmatched. The CDR3 is 15 amino acids. Germline-derived CDR1 and CDR2 are SGHNT and YENEEA. The chain's CDR3 is CASSSPAGQGIEQYF. The CDR3 nucleotides read TGTGCCAGCAGCTCCCCGGCGGGACAGGGGATCGAGCAGTACTTC.